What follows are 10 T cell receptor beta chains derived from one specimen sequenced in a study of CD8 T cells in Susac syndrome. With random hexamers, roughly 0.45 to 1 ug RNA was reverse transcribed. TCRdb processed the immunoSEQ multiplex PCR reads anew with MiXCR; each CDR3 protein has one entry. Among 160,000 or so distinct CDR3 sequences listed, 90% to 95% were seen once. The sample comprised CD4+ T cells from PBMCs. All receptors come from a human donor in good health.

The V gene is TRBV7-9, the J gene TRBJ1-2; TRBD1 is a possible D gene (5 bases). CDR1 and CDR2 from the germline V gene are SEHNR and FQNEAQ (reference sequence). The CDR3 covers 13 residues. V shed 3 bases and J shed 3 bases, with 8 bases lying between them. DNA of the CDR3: TGTGCCAGCAGCTTTGGAGGGGACTATGGCTACACCTTC. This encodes CASSFGGDYGYTF. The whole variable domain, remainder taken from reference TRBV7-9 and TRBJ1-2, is DTGVSQNPRHKITKRGQNVTFRCDPISEHNRLYWYRQTLGQGPEFLTYFQNEAQLEKSRLLSDRFSAERPKGSFSTLEIQRTEQGDSAMYLCASSFGGDYGYTFGSGTRLTVV.

CDR3 residues: CASSGGQSTDTQYF. The CDR3 region has the DNA TGTGCCAGCAGCGGGGGGCAAAGCACAGATACGCAGTATTTT. The J gene is TRBJ2-3, the V gene TRBV9; D perhaps matches TRBD1 (6 bases). The CDR3 totals 14 residues. The V gene's germline CDR1 is SGDLS and CDR2 YYNGEE. V was cut by 3 bases and J by 0 bases, with 8 bases left in between. The whole variable domain, filled in from reference TRBV9 and TRBJ2-3, reads DSGVTQTPKHLITATGQRVTLRCSPRSGDLSVYWYQQSLDQGLQFLIQYYNGEERAKGNILERFSAQQFPDLHSELNLSSLELGDSALYFCASSGGQSTDTQYFGPGTRLTVL.

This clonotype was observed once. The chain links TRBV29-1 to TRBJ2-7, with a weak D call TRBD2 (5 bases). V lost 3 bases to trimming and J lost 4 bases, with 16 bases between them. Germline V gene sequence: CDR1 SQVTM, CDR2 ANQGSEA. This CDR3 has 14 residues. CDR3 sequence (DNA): TGCAGCGTTGAGGCCTACCTTGGCGGGTACGAGCAGTACTTC. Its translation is CSVEAYLGGYEQYF.

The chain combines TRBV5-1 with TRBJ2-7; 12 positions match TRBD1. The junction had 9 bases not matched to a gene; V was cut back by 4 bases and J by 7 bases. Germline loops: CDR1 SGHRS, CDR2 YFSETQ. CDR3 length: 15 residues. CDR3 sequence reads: CASSRPGQGAGEQYF. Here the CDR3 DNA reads TGCGCCAGCAGCCGACCGGGACAGGGGGCCGGTGAGCAGTACTTC. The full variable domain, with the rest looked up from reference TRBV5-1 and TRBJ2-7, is KAGVTQTPRYLIKTRGQQVTLSCSPISGHRSVSWYQQTPGQGLQFLFEYFSETQRNKGNFPGRFSGRQFSNSRSEMNVSTLELGDSALYLCASSRPGQGAGEQYFGPGTRLTVT.

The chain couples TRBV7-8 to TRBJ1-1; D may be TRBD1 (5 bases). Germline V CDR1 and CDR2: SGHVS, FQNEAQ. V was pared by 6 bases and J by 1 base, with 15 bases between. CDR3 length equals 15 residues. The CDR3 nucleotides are TGTGCCAGCAGGGACGCAGGGTCCACGAACACTGAAGCTTTCTTT. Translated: CASRDAGSTNTEAFF.

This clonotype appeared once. In nucleotides, the CDR3 is TGCAGTGTCCTTAGCGGGGGCAGGGAGACCCAGTACTTC. Its protein is CSVLSGGRETQYF. This chain connects TRBV20-1 to TRBJ2-5, with 9 bases fitting TRBD2. Germline CDR1 reads DFQATT; CDR2 reads SNEGSKA (reference sequence). The junction had 8 bases not matched to a gene; V was cut back by 7 bases and J by 5 bases. The CDR3 consists of 13 residues.

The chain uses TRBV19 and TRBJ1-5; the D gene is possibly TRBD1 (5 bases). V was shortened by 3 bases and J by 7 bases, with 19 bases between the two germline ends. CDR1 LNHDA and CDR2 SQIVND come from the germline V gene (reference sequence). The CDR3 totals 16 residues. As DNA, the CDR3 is TGTGCCAGTAGTATCCGTTTCGGGGGTCGGGCCCAGCCCCAGCATTTT. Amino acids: CASSIRFGGRAQPQHF.

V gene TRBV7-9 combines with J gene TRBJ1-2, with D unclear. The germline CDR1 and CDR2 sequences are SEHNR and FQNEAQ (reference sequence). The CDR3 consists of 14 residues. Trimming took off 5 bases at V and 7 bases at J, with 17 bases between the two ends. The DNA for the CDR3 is TGTGCCAGCAGCCGCAATATCGGTGCGGGTGGCTACACCTTC. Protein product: CASSRNIGAGGYTF.

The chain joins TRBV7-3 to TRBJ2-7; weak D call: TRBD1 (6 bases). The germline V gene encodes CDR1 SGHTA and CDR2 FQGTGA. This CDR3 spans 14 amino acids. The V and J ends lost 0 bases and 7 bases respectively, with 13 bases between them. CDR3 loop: CASSLTGAQEEQYF. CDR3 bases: TGTGCCAGCAGCTTAACGGGGGCCCAGGAGGAGCAGTACTTC.

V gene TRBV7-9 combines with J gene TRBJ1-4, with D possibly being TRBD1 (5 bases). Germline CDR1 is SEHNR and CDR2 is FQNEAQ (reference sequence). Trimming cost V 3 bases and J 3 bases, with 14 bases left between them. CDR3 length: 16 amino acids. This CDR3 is CASSFGMGRPNEKLFF. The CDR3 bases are TGTGCCAGCAGCTTCGGCATGGGGCGGCCTAATGAAAAACTGTTTTTT.